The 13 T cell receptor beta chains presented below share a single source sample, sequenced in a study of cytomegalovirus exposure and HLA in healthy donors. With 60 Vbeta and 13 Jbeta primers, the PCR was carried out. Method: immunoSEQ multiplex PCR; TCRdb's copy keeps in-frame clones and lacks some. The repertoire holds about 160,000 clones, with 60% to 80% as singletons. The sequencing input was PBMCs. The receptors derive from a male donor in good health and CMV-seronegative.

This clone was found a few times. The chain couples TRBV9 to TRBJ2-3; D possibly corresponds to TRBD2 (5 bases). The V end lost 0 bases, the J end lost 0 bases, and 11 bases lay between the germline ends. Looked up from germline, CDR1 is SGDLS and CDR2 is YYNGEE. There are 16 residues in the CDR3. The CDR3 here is CASSVAGGPSTDTQYF. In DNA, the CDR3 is TGTGCCAGCAGCGTAGCCGGCGGGCCCAGCACAGATACGCAGTATTTT.

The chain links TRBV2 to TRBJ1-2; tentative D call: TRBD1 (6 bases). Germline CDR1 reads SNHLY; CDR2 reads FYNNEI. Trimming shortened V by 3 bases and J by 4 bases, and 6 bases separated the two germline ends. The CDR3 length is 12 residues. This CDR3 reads CASSEDSYGYTF. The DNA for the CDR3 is TGTGCCAGCAGTGAGGACAGCTATGGCTACACCTTC.

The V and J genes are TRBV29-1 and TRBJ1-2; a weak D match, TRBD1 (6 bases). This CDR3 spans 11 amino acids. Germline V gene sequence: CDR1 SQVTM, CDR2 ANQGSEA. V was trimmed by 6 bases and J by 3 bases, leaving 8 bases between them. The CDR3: CSVRTDYGYTF. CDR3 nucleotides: TGCAGCGTCAGGACAGACTATGGCTACACCTTC.

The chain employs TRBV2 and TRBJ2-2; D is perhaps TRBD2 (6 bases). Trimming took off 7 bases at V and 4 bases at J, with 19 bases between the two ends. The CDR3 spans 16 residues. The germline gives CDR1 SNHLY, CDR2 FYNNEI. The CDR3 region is CASTLGGGLTTGELFF. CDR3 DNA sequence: TGTGCCAGCACCCTAGGTGGGGGACTCACCACCGGGGAGCTGTTTTTT.

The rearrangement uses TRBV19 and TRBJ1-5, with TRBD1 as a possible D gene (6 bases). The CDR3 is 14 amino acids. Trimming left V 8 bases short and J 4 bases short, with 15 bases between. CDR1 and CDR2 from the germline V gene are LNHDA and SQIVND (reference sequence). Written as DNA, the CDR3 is TGTGCCAGTGAAGAACAGGGAATAAATCAGCCCCAGCATTTT. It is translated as CASEEQGINQPQHF.

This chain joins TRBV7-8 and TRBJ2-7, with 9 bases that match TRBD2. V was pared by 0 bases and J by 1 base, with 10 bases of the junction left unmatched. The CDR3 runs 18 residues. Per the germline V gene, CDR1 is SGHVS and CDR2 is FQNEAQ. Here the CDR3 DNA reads TGTGCCAGCAGCTTAGCAACCAGCGGGGGGCCCGATTCCTACGAGCAGTACTTC. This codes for CASSLATSGGPDSYEQYF.

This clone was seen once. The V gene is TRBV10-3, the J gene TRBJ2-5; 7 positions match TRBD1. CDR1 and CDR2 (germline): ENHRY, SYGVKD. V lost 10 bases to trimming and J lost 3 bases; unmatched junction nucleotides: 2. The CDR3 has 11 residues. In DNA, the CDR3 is TGTGCCAGTCAGGGGGAAGAGACCCAGTACTTC. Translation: CASQGEETQYF.

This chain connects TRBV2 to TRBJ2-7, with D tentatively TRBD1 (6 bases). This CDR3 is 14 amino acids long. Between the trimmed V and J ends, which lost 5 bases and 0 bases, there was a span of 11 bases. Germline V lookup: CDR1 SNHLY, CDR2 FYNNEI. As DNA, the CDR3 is TGTGCCAGCAGTTGGGGACACATCTCCTACGAGCAGTACTTC. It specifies CASSWGHISYEQYF.

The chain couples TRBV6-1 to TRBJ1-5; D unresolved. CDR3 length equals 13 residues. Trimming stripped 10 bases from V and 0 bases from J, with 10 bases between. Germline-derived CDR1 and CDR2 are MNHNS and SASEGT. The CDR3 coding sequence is TGTGCCACCGACACAAATAGCAATCAGCCCCAGCATTTT. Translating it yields CATDTNSNQPQHF.

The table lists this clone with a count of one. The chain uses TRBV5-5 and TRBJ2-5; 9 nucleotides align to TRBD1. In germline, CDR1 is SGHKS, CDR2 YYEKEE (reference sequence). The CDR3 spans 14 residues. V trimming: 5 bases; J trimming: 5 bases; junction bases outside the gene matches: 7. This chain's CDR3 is CASRATGGVETQYF. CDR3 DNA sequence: TGTGCCAGCAGAGCGACAGGGGGTGTGGAGACCCAGTACTTC. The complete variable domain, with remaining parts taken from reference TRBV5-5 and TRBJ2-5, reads DAGVTQSPTHLIKTRGQQVTLRCSPISGHKSVSWYQQVLGQGPQFIFQYYEKEERGRGNFPDRFSARQFPNYSSELNVNALLLGDSALYLCASRATGGVETQYFGPGTRLLVL.

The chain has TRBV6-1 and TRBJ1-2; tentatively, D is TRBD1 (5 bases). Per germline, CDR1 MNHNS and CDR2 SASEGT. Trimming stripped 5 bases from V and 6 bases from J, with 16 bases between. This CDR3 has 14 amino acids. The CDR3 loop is CASSPRATDHGYTF. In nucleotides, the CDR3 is TGTGCCAGCAGTCCCAGGGCCACAGATCATGGCTACACCTTC.

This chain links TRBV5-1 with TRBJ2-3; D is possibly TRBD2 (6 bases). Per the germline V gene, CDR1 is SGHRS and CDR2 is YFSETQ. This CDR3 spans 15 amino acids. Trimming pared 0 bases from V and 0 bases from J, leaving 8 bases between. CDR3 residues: CASSLDGTSTDTQYF. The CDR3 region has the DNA TGCGCCAGCAGCTTGGACGGGACTAGCACAGATACGCAGTATTTT.

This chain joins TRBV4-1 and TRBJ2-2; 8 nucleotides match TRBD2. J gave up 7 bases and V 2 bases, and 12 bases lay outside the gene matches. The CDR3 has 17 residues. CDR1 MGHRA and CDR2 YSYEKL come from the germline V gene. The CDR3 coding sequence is TGCGCCAGCAGCCAACGAGGAGCGGGGGTAGGGAACGGGGAGCTGTTTTTT. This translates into CASSQRGAGVGNGELFF.